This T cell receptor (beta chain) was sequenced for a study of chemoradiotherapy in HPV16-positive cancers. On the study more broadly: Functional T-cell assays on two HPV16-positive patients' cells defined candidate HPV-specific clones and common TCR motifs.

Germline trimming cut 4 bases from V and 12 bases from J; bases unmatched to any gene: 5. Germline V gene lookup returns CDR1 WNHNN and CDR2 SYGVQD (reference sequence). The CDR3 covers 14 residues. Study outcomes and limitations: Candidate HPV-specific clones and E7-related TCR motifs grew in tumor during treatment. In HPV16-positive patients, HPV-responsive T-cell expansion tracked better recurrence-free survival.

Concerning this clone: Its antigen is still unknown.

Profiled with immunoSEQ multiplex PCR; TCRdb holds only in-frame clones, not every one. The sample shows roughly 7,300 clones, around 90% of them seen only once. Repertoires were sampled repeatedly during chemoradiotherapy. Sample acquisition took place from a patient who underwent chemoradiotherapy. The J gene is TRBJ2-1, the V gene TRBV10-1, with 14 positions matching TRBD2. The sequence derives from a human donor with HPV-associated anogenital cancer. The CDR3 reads CASSVGLAGGTQFF. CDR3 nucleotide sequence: TGCGCCAGCAGTGTTGGACTAGCGGGAGGTACGCAGTTCTTC.